This T cell receptor beta chain was found in a study of control samples from healthy donors and cancer patients. V gave up 9 bases and J gave up 4 bases; unmatched junction bases: 2. This CDR3 contains 12 residues. CDR1 MDHEN and CDR2 SYDVKM come from the germline V gene. Repertoires were generated with immunoSEQ multiplex PCR, while TCRdb's copy carries only in-frame clones and drops some. This table has about 110,000 clones, roughly 90% appearing once. V and J are TRBV28 and TRBJ2-3; 9 bases map to TRBD2. The sequence derives from an older woman with lung cancer. The sequenced sample consisted of PBMCs. CDR3 amino acids: CASAGGADTQYF. In nucleotides, the CDR3 is TGTGCCAGTGCGGGAGGGGCAGATACGCAGTATTTT. Variable domain in full (rest from reference TRBV28 and TRBJ2-3): DVKVTQSSRYLVKRTGEKVFLECVQDMDHENMFWYRQDPGLGLRLIYFSYDVKMKEKGDIPEGYSVSREKKERFSLILESASTNQTSMYLCASAGGADTQYFGPGTRLTVL.